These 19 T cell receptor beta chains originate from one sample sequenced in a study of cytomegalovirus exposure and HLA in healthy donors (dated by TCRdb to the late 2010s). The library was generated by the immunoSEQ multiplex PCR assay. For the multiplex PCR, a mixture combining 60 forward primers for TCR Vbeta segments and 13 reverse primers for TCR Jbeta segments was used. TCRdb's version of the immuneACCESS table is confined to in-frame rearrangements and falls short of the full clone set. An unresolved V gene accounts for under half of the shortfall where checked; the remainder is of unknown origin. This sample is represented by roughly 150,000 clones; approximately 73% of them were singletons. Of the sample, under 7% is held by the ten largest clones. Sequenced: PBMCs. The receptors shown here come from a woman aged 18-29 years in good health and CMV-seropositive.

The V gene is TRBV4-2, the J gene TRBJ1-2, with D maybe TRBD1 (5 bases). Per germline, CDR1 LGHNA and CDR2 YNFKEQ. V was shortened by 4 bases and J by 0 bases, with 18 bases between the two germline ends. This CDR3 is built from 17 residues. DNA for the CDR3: TGTGCCAGCAGCCCCCATAGGCGGCAGGGAACTAACTATGGCTACACCTTC. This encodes CASSPHRRQGTNYGYTF.

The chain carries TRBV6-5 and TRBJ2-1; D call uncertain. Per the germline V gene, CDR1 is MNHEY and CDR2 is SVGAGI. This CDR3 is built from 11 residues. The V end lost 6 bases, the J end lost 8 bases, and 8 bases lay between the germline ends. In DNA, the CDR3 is TGTGCCAGCAGGCGCGCGGATGAGCAGTTCTTC. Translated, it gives CASRRADEQFF.

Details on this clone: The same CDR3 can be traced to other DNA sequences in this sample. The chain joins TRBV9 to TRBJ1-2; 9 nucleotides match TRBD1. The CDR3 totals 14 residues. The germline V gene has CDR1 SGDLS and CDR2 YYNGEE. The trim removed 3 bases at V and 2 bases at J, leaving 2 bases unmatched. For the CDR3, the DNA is TGTGCCAGCAGCGGAGGACAGGGGAACTATGGCTACACCTTC. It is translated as CASSGGQGNYGYTF.

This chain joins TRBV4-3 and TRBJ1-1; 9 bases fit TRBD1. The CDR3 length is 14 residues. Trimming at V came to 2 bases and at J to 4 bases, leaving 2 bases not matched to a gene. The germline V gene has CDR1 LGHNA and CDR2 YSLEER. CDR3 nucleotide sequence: TGCGCCAGCAGCCAAATGGACAGGGGCACTGAAGCTTTCTTT. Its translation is CASSQMDRGTEAFF.

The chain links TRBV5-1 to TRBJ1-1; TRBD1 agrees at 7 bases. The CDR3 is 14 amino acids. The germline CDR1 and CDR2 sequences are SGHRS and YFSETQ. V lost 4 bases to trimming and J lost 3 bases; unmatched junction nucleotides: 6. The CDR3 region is CASSRETGDTEAFF. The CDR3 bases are TGCGCCAGCAGCAGGGAAACAGGGGACACTGAAGCTTTCTTT.

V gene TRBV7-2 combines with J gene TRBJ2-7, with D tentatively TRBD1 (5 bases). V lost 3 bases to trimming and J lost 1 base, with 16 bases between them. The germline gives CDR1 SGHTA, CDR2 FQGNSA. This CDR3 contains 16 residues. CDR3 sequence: CASSLARVGKSYEQYF. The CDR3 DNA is TGTGCCAGCAGCTTGGCCAGGGTTGGGAAATCCTACGAGCAGTACTTC.

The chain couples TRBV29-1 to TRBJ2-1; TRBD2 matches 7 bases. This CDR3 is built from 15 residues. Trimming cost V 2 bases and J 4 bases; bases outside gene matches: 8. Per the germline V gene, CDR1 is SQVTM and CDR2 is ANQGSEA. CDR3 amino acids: CSVESEASGYNEQFF. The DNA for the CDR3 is TGCAGCGTTGAAAGCGAGGCTAGCGGTTACAATGAGCAGTTCTTC.

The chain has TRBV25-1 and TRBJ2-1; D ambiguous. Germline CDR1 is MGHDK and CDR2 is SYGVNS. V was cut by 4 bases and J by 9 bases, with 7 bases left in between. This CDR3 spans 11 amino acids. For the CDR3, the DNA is TGTGCCAGCAGTGGGGCAGTTGAGCAGTTCTTC. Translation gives CASSGAVEQFF.

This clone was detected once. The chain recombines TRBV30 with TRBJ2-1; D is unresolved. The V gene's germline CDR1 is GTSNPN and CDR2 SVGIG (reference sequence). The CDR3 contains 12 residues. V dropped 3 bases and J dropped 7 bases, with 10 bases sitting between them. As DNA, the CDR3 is TGTGCCTGGAGCCCCAGGATGAATGAGCAGTTCTTC. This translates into CAWSPRMNEQFF.

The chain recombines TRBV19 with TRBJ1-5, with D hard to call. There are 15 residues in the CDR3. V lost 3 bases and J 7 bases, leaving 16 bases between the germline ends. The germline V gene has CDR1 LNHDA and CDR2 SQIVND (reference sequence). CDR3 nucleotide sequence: TGTGCCAGTAGTATGGAAGGCCTGGGAGGCCAGCCCCAGCATTTT. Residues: CASSMEGLGGQPQHF. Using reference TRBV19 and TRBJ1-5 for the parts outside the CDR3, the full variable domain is DGGITQSPKYLFRKEGQNVTLSCEQNLNHDAMYWYRQDPGQGLRLIYYSQIVNDFQKGDIAEGYSVSREKKESFPLTVTSAQKNPTAFYLCASSMEGLGGQPQHFGDGTRLSIL.

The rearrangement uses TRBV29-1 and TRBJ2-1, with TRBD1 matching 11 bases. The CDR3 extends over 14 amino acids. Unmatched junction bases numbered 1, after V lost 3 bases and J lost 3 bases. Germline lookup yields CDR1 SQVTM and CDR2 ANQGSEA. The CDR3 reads CSVEGTGGYNEQFF. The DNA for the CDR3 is TGCAGCGTTGAGGGGACAGGGGGCTACAATGAGCAGTTCTTC.

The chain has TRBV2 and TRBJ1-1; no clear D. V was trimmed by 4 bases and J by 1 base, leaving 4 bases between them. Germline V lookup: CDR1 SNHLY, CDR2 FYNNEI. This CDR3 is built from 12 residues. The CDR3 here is CASSVSNTEAFF. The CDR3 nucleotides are TGTGCCAGCAGTGTATCGAACACTGAAGCTTTCTTT.

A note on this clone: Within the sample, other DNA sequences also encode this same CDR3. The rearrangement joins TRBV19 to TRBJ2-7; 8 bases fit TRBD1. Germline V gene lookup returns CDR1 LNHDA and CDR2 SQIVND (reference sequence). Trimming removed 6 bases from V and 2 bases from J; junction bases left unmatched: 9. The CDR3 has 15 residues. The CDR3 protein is CASSLGTGETYEQYF. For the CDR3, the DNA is TGTGCCAGTAGCCTTGGGACAGGAGAGACCTACGAGCAGTACTTC.

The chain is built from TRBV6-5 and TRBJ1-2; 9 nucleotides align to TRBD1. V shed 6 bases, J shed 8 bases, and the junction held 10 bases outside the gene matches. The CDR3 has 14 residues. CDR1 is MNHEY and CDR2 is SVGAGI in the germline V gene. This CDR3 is CASSSPGQGRGYTF. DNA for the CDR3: TGTGCCAGCAGCTCTCCCGGACAGGGGAGAGGCTACACCTTC.

The CDR3 sequence is CASSSEGRGEQFF. CDR3 nucleotide sequence: TGTGCCAGCAGCTCGGAAGGCCGAGGTGAGCAGTTCTTC. The chain uses TRBV7-3 and TRBJ2-1; D is ambiguous. V was pared by 4 bases and J by 9 bases, with 13 bases between. Germline CDR1 and CDR2: SGHTA and FQGTGA. The CDR3 covers 13 residues.

The CDR3 loop reads CASSLSSQGLYGYTF. The CDR3 DNA sequence: TGTGCCAGCAGTTTATCATCCCAGGGGCTTTATGGCTACACCTTC. J is TRBJ1-2 and V is TRBV27; maybe TRBD1 (6 bases). This CDR3 comprises 15 residues. Germline CDR1 and CDR2: MNHEY and SMNVEV (reference sequence). Between the trimmed V and J ends, which lost 0 bases and 5 bases, there was a span of 13 bases.

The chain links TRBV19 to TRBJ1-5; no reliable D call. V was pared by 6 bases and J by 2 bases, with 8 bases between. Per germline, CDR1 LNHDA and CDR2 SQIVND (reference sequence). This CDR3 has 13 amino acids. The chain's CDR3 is CASSSLRNQPQHF. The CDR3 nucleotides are TGTGCCAGTAGCTCCCTACGCAATCAGCCCCAGCATTTT.

CDR3 amino acids: CASSVGTGGPGELFF. The CDR3 region has the DNA TGTGCCAGCAGCGTCGGGACAGGGGGCCCCGGGGAGCTGTTTTTT. The J gene is TRBJ2-2, the V gene TRBV7-3; 12 nucleotides line up with TRBD1. The CDR3 totals 15 residues. The V gene's germline CDR1 is SGHTA and CDR2 FQGTGA. V shed 5 bases and J 6 bases; nucleotides not matched to a gene: 4.

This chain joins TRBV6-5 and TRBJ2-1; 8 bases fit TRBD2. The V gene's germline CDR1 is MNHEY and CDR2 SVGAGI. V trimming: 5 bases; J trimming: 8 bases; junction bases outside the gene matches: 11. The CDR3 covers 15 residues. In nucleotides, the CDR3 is TGTGCCAGCAGTCCGCCGGGGCGGGGGGATTATGAGCAGTTCTTC. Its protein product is CASSPPGRGDYEQFF.